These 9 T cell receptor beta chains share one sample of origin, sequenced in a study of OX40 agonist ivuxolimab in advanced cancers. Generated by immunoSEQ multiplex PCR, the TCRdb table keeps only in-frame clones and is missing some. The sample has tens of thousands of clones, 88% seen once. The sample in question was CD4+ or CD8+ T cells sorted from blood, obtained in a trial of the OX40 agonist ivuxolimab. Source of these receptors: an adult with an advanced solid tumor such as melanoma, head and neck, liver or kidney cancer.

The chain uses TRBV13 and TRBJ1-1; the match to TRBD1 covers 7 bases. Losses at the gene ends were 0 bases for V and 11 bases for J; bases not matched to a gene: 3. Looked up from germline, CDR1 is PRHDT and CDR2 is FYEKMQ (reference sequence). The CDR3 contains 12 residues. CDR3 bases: TGTGCCAGCAGCTTAGGGACAGGGTATGCTTTCTTT. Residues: CASSLGTGYAFF.

This CDR3 reads CASSSEGLYEQYV. CDR3 DNA sequence: TGTGCCAGCAGTTCGGAGGGGCTCTACGAGCAGTACGTC. The chain combines TRBV6-6 with TRBJ2-7, with D possibly being TRBD2 (6 bases). This CDR3 is built from 13 residues. V was shortened by 4 bases and J by 3 bases, with 10 bases between the two germline ends. Germline loops: CDR1 MNHNY, CDR2 SVGAGI (reference sequence).

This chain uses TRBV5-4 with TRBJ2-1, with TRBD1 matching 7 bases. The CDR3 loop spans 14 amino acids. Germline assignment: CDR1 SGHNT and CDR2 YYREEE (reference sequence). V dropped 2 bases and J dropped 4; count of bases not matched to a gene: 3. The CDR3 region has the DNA TGTGCCAGCAGCTTACAGGGGCCTTACAATGAGCAGTTCTTC. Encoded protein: CASSLQGPYNEQFF.

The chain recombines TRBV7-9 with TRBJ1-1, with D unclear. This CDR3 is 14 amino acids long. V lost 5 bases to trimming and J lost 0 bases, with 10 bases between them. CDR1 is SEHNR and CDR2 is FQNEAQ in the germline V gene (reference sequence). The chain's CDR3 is CASSLLQVNTEAFF. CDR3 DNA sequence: TGTGCCAGCAGCCTACTCCAGGTGAACACTGAAGCTTTCTTT.

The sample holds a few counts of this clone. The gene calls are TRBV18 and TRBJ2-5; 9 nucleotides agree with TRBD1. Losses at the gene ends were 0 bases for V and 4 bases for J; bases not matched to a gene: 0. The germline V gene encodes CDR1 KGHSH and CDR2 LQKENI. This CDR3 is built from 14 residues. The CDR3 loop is CASSPPGQGETQYF. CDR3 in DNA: TGTGCCAGCTCACCACCGGGACAGGGAGAGACCCAGTACTTC.

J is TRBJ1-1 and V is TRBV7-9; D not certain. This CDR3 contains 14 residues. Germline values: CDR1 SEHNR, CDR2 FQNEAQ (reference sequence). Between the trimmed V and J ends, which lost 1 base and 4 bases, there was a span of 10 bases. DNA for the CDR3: TGTGCCAGCAGCTTAGTCACGGGAGGCACTGAAGCTTTCTTT. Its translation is CASSLVTGGTEAFF.

The CDR3 DNA sequence: TGTGCCAGCAGTTTGCTGGGGGGCCACATCAATGAGCAGTTCTTC. Protein sequence: CASSLLGGHINEQFF. This chain connects TRBV27 to TRBJ2-1; either TRBD1 or TRBD2 may supply D (6 bases each). Germline V gene data show CDR1 as MNHEY and CDR2 as SMNVEV (reference sequence). Trimming removed 3 bases from V and 6 bases from J, with 15 bases in between. This CDR3 comprises 15 residues.

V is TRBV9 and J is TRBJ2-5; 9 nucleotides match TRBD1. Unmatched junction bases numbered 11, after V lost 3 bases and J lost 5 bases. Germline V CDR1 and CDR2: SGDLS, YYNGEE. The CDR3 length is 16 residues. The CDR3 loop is CASSAPGTGITETQYF. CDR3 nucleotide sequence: TGTGCCAGCAGCGCCCCTGGGACAGGGATTACTGAGACCCAGTACTTC.

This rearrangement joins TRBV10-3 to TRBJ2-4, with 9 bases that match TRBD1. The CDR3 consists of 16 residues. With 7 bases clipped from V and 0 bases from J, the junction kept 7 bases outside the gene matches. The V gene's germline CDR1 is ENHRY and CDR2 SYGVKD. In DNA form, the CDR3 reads TGTGCCATCATGGGGGACAGGGAGGTAGCCAAAAACATTCAGTACTTC. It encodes CAIMGDREVAKNIQYF.